Following are 6 T cell receptor beta chains from one sample sequenced in a study of blood T cell repertoires in COVID-19. This table comes from immunoSEQ multiplex PCR, and its TCRdb copy is limited to in-frame clones, with some not included. The table records 220,000 or so clones, about 80% of them present only once. Sequenced sample: peripheral blood. The receptors stem from a woman of 80 years or more with acute or convalescent COVID-19.

The V gene is TRBV2, the J gene TRBJ2-3; 10 bases match TRBD2. The CDR3 covers 15 residues. J lost 5 bases, V lost 8 bases, and 10 bases had no gene match. Germline-derived CDR1 and CDR2 are SNHLY and FYNNEI. CDR3 DNA: TGTGCCAGCTCACCCGAACTAGCGGGACTAGATACGCAGTATTTT. It is translated as CASSPELAGLDTQYF.

The V and J genes are TRBV6-6 and TRBJ1-6; 8 nucleotides line up with TRBD1. V lost 5 bases and J lost 5; bases outside the gene matches: 5. Germline V gives CDR1 MNHNY, CDR2 SVGAGI (reference sequence). This CDR3 is 15 amino acids long. CDR3 nucleotides: TGTGCCAGCAGTCAGCTGACAGGGGATAATTCACCCCTCCACTTT. Translating it yields CASSQLTGDNSPLHF.

V and J are TRBV20-1 and TRBJ2-1, with D unresolved. CDR1 and CDR2 (germline): DFQATT, SNEGSKA (reference sequence). Deletions cut 6 bases from V and 9 bases from J, with 12 bases between. The CDR3 length is 11 residues. CDR3: CSAAASTEQFF. The DNA for the CDR3 is TGCAGTGCCGCGGCAAGCACTGAGCAGTTCTTC.

The chain combines TRBV5-6 with TRBJ1-2; D is undetermined. Germline CDR1 SGHDT, CDR2 YYEEEE. V was cut by 0 bases and J by 5 bases, with 5 bases left in between. The CDR3 contains 12 residues. CDR3 residues: CASSLVEYGYTF. The CDR3 nucleotides read TGTGCCAGCAGCTTGGTAGAATATGGCTACACCTTC.

This clone was observed once. V usage is TRBV9 and J usage is TRBJ1-1, with a weak D call TRBD1 (6 bases). CDR3 size: 14 residues. Germline V CDR1 and CDR2: SGDLS, YYNGEE. Trimming left V 2 bases short and J 0 bases short, with 8 bases between. The CDR3 nucleotides read TGTGCCAGCAGCGTTACAGGGTTGAACACTGAAGCTTTCTTT. Translating gives CASSVTGLNTEAFF. The entire variable domain, with the rest obtained from reference TRBV9 and TRBJ1-1, is as follows: DSGVTQTPKHLITATGQRVTLRCSPRSGDLSVYWYQQSLDQGLQFLIQYYNGEERAKGNILERFSAQQFPDLHSELNLSSLELGDSALYFCASSVTGLNTEAFFGQGTRLTVV.

This clone has only one observation. The chain joins TRBV28 to TRBJ2-5, with a weak D call TRBD1 (6 bases). The CDR3 spans 15 residues. Germline-derived CDR1 and CDR2 are MDHEN and SYDVKM. Between the trimmed V and J ends, which lost 6 bases and 5 bases, there was a span of 19 bases. CDR3 amino acids: CASRGARARRETQYF. As DNA, the CDR3 is TGTGCCAGCAGGGGGGCGAGGGCGAGACGGGAGACCCAGTACTTC.